This T cell receptor (beta chain) is drawn from a study of cytomegalovirus exposure and HLA in healthy donors. Study-level findings and limits: In a later analysis, across HLA loci, associated TCR counts were highest for DRB1, lowest for HLA-C. Per a prior analysis, the majority of TCR beta V segments were productive roughly 87% or roughly 30% of the time. Fewer N-insertions than the roughly 630-donor mean were reportedly shown by an Asian-associated ancestry cluster in a later analysis. Some highly shared sequence variants likely arose as a pipeline artifact.

The CDR3 length is 13 residues. Germline V lookup: CDR1 MNHEY, CDR2 SVGAGI. V was pared by 5 bases and J by 6 bases, with 13 bases between. Turning to this clone: What it binds is not known.

PCR was performed using 60 Vbeta and 13 Jbeta primers. TCRdb keeps only in-frame clones here, not all; method: immunoSEQ multiplex PCR. Among about 160,000 clones listed, roughly 72% were seen once. The clonotype originates from a man aged 35 to 55 in good health and CMV-seropositive. The source material was PBMCs. The gene calls are TRBV6-5 and TRBJ1-1; D might be TRBD1 (5 bases). The DNA for the CDR3 is TGTGCCAGCAGTAGAGCCGGGGGGGCTGAAGCTTTCTTT. This sequence encodes CASSRAGGAEAFF.